The clone carrying this TCR beta chain was seen many times. The antigen is undetermined. One entry per CDR3 protein, called by TCRdb with MiXCR from the 5' RACE reads. The table shows about 57,000 distinct CDR3 sequences, with 9% to 15% occurring only once. The CDR3 has 14 amino acids. Between the trimmed V and J ends, which lost 5 bases and 0 bases, there was a span of 11 bases. CDR1 and CDR2 (germline): SGHRS, YFSETQ. The data originate from a study of T-cell memory formation after mild COVID-19. Whole-study findings and limits: CD4+ clones that contracted lay mainly in CM and EM; CD8+ ones lay in EMRA. Pre-infection memory already had some responding clones, implying cross-reactive memory joined. Contracting clones from day 15 to 85 showed balanced CD4/CD8; later expanders favored CD4+.

The chain is built from TRBV5-1 and TRBJ2-5, with D unresolved. The receptor was derived from a man between 18 and 29 years old who had mild COVID-19 (a few samples of this study predate the infection). Cell type and time point are not known. Sequencing input: PBMCs or a T cell subset sorted from them (not recorded which). The CDR3 is CASSSDLYQETQYF. The CDR3 region has the DNA TGCGCCAGCAGTTCCGACTTGTACCAAGAGACCCAGTACTTC.